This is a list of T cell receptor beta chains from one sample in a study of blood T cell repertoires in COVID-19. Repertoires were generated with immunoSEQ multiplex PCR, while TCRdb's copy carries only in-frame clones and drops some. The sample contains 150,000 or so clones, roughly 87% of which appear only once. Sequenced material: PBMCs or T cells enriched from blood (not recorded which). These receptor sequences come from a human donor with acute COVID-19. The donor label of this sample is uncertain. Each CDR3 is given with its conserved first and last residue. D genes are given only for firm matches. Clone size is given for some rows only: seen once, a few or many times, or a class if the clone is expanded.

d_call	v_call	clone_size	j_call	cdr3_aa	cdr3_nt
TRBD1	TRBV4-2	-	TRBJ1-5	CASSREQGNNQPQHF	TGTGCCAGCAGCCGCGAACAGGGGAACAATCAGCCCCAGCATTTT
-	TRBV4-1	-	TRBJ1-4	CASSPLGRGNEKLFF	TGCGCCAGCAGCCCCCTAGGGCGGGGTAATGAAAAACTGTTTTTT
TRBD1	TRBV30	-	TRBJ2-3	CALRTGSNTQYF	TGTGCCTTACGGACAGGTTCGAATACGCAGTATTTT
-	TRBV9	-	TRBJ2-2	CASSVGSGQRGELFF	TGTGCCAGCAGCGTAGGGTCAGGGCAACGTGGGGAGCTGTTTTTT
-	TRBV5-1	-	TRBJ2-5	CASSLWGRGETQYF	TGCGCCAGCAGCCTGTGGGGGCGAGGGGAGACCCAGTACTTC
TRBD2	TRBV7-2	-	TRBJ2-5	CASIWAGGLGETQYF	TGTGCCAGCATCTGGGCGGGGGGGCTCGGAGAGACCCAGTACTTC
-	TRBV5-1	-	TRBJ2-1	CASSLGLANEQFF	TGCGCCAGCAGCTTGGGGCTAGCCAATGAGCAGTTCTTC
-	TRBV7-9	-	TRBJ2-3	CASGSEGSRDTQYF	TGTGCCAGCGGGAGTGAGGGCTCTAGGGATACGCAGTATTTT
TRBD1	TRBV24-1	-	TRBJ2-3	CATSDPGTGTDTQYF	TGTGCCACCAGTGACCCCGGGACAGGGACCGATACGCAGTATTTT
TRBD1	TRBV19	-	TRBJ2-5	CASSMGQGETQYF	TGTGCCAGTAGTATGGGACAGGGAGAGACCCAGTACTTC
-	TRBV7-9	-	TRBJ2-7	CASSLGESPYEQYF	TGTGCCAGCAGCTTAGGGGAGTCGCCCTACGAGCAGTACTTC
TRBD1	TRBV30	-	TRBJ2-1	CACLRQGGNNEQFF	TGTGCCTGCCTCCGACAGGGGGGTAACAATGAGCAGTTCTTC
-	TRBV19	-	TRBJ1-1	CASTQQRDTEAFF	TGTGCCAGTACTCAACAGAGAGATACTGAAGCTTTCTTT
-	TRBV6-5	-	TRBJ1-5	CASSYSWEGNQPQHF	TGTGCCAGCAGTTACTCGTGGGAGGGCAATCAGCCCCAGCATTTT
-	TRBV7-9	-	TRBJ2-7	CASSANWLKGDYEQYF	TGTGCCAGCAGCGCGAACTGGCTCAAAGGGGACTACGAGCAGTACTTC
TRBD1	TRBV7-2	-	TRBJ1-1	CASRGQGGTEAFF	TGTGCCAGCAGAGGACAGGGGGGAACTGAAGCTTTCTTT
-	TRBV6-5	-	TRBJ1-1	CASSRGGVTEAFF	TGTGCCAGCAGCCGAGGGGGGGTCACTGAAGCTTTCTTT
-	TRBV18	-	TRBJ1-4	CASSLNSFATNEKLFF	TGTGCCAGCTCACTCAACAGCTTTGCAACTAATGAAAAACTGTTTTTT
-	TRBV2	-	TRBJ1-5	CASSEMSGGNQPQHF	TGTGCCAGCAGTGAAATGTCAGGGGGCAATCAGCCCCAGCATTTT
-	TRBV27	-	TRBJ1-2	CASSTTGRPYGYTF	TGTGCCAGCAGTACAACGGGGAGGCCCTATGGCTACACCTTC
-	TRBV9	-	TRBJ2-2	CASSAEGVVNTGELFF	TGTGCCAGCAGTGCCGAGGGGGTTGTGAACACCGGGGAGCTGTTTTTT
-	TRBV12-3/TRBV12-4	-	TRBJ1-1	CASSARMNTEAFF	TGTGCCAGCTCCGCTAGAATGAACACTGAAGCTTTCTTT
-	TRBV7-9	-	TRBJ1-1	CASSFGGTLMNTEAFF	TGTGCCAGCAGCTTTGGTGGGACACTCATGAACACTGAAGCTTTCTTT
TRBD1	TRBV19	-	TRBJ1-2	CASSTPTGGSNYGYTF	TGTGCCAGTAGTACACCAACAGGGGGGTCGAACTATGGCTACACCTTC
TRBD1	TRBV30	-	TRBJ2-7	CAWNPGQGWQQYF	TGTGCCTGGAATCCGGGACAGGGATGGCAACAGTACTTC
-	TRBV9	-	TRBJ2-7	CASSVGAPAYEQYF	TGTGCCAGCAGCGTAGGCGCACCCGCCTACGAGCAGTACTTC
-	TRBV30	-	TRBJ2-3	CAWSVRRGTGADTQYF	TGTGCCTGGAGTGTACGAAGAGGCACGGGGGCAGATACGCAGTATTTT
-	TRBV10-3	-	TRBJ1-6	CAISVGTSNSPLHF	TGTGCCATCAGTGTAGGGACTTCTAATTCACCCCTCCACTTT
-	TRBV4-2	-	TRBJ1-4	CASSLAKGDEKLFF	TGTGCCAGCAGCCTTGCAAAGGGGGATGAAAAACTGTTTTTT
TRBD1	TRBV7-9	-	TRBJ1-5	CASSPGGANQPQHF	TGTGCCAGCAGCCCAGGGGGCGCGAATCAGCCCCAGCATTTT
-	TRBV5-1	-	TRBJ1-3	CASGRDLGNTIYF	TGCGCCAGCGGGCGAGACCTTGGAAACACCATATATTTT
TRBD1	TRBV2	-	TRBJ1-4	CASTRQGPHGLFF	TGTGCCAGCACTCGACAGGGACCCCATGGACTGTTTTTT
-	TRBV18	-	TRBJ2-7	CASSPPDSLYEQYF	TGTGCCAGCTCACCCCCTGACAGTCTCTACGAGCAGTACTTC
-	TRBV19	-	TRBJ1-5	CASSIALQPQHF	TGTGCCAGTAGTATAGCCCTCCAGCCCCAGCATTTT
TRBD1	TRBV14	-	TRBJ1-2	CASSQVTGALGYGYTF	TGTGCCAGCAGCCAAGTTACAGGGGCTTTGGGCTATGGCTACACCTTC
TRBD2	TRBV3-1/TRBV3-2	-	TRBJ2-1	CASSQATSGEQFF	TGTGCCAGCAGCCAAGCCACTAGCGGCGAGCAGTTCTTC
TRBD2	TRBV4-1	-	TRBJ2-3	CASSQDWGLGLAGSDTQYF	TGCGCCAGCAGCCAAGATTGGGGACTGGGACTAGCGGGGTCAGATACGCAGTATTTT
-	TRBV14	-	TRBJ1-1	CASSQESTGIRTEAFF	TGTGCCAGCAGCCAAGAATCCACAGGTATAAGGACTGAAGCTTTCTTT
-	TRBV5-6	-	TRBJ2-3	CASSGGIADTQYF	TGTGCCAGCAGCGGGGGGATAGCAGATACGCAGTATTTT
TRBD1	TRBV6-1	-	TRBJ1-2	CASSERQGTNGYTF	TGTGCCAGCTCAGAGCGACAGGGGACTAATGGCTACACCTTC
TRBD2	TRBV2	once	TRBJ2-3	CASGGTSGVSQSGTQYF	TGTGCCAGCGGTGGGACTAGCGGGGTTTCCCAGTCTGGTACGCAGTATTTT
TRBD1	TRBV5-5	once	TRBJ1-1	CASSRLGGLTGVGEAFF	TGTGCCAGCAGCCGTTTGGGGGGCCTGACAGGGGTGGGTGAAGCTTTCTTT
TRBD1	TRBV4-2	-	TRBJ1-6	CASSQEGQGALISPLHF	TGTGCCAGCAGCCAAGAGGGACAGGGGGCATTAATTTCACCCCTCCACTTT
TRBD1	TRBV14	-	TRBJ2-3	CASSLSASTGGYLSTDTQYF	TGTGCCAGCAGCCTATCGGCCTCGACAGGGGGGTACCTCAGCACAGATACGCAGTATTTT
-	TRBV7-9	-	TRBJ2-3	CASSLDLAADTQYF	TGTGCCAGCAGTTTGGACTTAGCCGCAGATACGCAGTATTTT
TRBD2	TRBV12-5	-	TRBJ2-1	CASGPIAGGPVNEQFF	TGTGCTAGTGGGCCCATAGCGGGGGGGCCGGTCAATGAGCAGTTCTTC
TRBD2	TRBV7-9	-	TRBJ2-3	CASSPPLGGTDTQYF	TGTGCCAGCAGCCCCCCCCTGGGGGGGACAGATACGCAGTATTTT
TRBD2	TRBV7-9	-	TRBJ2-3	CASSSGLVGQADTQYF	TGTGCCAGCAGCTCCGGACTAGTCGGGCAGGCAGATACGCAGTATTTT
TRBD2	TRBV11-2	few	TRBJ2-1	CASSLAGGGVPSSYNEQFF	TGTGCCAGCAGCTTAGCGGGCGGGGGGGTCCCGAGCTCCTACAATGAGCAGTTCTTC
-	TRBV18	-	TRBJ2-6	CASSPQWRKVNSGANVLTF	TGTGCCAGCTCACCACAGTGGAGGAAAGTAAACTCTGGGGCCAACGTCCTGACTTTC
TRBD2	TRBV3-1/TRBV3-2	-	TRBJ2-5	CASSQNGLAGAQYF	TGTGCCAGCAGCCAAAACGGGCTAGCGGGGGCCCAGTACTTC
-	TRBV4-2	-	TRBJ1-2	CASSPGLFNYGYTF	TGTGCCAGCAGCCCGGGTCTATTCAACTATGGCTACACCTTC
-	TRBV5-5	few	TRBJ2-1	CASSSDFNEQFF	TGTGCCAGCAGCTCCGACTTCAATGAGCAGTTCTTC
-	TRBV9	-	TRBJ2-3	CASSVSLRGSTDTQYF	TGTGCCAGCAGCGTAAGCTTGAGAGGGAGCACAGATACGCAGTATTTT